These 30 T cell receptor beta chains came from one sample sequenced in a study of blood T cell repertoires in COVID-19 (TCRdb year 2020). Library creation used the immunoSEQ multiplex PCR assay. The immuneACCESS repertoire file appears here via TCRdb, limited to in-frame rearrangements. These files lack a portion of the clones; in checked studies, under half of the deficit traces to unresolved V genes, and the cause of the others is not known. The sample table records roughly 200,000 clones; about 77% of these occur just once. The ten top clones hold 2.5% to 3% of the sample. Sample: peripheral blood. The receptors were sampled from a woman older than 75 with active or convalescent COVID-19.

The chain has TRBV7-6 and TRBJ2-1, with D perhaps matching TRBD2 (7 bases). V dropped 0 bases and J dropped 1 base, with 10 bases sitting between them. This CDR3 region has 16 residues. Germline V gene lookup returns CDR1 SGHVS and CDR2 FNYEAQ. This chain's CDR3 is CASSLAGGRSYNEQFF. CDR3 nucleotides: TGTGCCAGCAGCTTAGCGGGGGGGCGATCCTACAATGAGCAGTTCTTC.

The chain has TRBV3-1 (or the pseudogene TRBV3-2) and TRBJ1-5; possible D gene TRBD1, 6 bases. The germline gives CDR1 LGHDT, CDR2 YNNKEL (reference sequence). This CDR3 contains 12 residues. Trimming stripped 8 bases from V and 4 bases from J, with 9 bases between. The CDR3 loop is CASGQLNQPQHF. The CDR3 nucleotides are TGTGCCAGCGGACAGCTAAATCAGCCCCAGCATTTT.

The CDR3 reads CASSPYAGGQYF. DNA for the CDR3: TGTGCCAGCAGTCCATACGCGGGAGGGCAGTACTTC. This chain connects TRBV28 to TRBJ2-7, with TRBD2 matching 8 bases. This CDR3 spans 12 amino acids. CDR1 is MDHEN and CDR2 is SYDVKM in the germline V gene. With 5 bases clipped from V and 9 bases from J, the junction kept 6 bases outside the gene matches.

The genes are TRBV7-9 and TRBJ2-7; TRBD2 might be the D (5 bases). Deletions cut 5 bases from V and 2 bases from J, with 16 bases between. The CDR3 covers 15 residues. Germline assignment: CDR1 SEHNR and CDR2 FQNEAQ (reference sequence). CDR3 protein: CASSPRTGNTYEQYF. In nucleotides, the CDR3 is TGTGCCAGCAGCCCCCGGACGGGGAATACCTACGAGCAGTACTTC.

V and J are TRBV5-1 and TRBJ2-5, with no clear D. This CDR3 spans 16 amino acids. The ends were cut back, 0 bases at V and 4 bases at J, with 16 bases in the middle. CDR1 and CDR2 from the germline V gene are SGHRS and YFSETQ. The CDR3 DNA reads TGCGCCAGCAGCTTGGGCGACGACCTGGCAGGAGAGACCCAGTACTTC. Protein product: CASSLGDDLAGETQYF.

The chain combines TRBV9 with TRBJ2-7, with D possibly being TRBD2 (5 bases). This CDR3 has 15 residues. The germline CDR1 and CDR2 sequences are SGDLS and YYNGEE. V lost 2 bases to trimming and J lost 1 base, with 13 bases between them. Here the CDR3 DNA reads TGTGCCAGCAGCGTCCTCCCCGAGGGATCCTACGAGCAGTACTTC. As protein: CASSVLPEGSYEQYF.

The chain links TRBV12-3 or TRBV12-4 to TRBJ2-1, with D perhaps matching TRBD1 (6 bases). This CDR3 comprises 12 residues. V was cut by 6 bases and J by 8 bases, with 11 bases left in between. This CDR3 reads CASSWGPDEQFF. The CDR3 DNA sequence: TGTGCCAGCAGCTGGGGGCCAGATGAGCAGTTCTTC.

As DNA, the CDR3 is TGTGCCAGTAGTAGCCGGGACAACTTTATTGGCTACACCTTC. Encoded protein: CASSSRDNFIGYTF. The chain uses TRBV19 and TRBJ1-2, with a weak D call TRBD1 (6 bases). Deletions cut 4 bases from V and 7 bases from J, with 16 bases between. This CDR3 region has 14 residues. The V gene's germline CDR1 is LNHDA and CDR2 SQIVND (reference sequence).

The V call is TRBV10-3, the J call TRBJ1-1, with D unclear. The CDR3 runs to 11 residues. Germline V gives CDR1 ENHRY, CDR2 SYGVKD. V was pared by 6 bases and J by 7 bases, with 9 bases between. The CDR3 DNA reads TGTGCCATCAGGAACACAGATGAAGCTTTCTTT. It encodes CAIRNTDEAFF.

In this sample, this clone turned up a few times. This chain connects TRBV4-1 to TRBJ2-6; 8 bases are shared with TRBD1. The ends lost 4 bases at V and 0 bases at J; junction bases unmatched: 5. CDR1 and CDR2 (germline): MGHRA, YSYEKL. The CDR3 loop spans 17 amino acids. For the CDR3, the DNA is TGCGCCAGCAGCCCGGGACAGGCTCTCTCTGGGGCCAACGTCCTGACTTTC. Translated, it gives CASSPGQALSGANVLTF.

In nucleotides, the CDR3 is TGTGCCATCAGTGTCGGTGGGAACACTGAAGCTTTCTTT. Translation gives CAISVGGNTEAFF. The rearrangement joins TRBV10-3 to TRBJ1-1; D is unresolved. CDR1 is ENHRY and CDR2 is SYGVKD in the germline V gene. This CDR3 is 13 amino acids long. V gave up 4 bases and J gave up 1 base, with 7 bases separating them.

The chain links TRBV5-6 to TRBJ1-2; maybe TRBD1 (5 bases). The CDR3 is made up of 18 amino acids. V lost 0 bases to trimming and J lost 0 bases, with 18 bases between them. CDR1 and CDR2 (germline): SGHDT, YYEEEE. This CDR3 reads CASSLGVGGTAPNYGYTF. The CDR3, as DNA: TGTGCCAGCAGCTTGGGGGTTGGAGGGACGGCGCCTAACTATGGCTACACCTTC.

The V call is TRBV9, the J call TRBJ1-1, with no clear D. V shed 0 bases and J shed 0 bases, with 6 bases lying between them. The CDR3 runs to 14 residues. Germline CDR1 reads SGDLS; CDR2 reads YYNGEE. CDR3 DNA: TGTGCCAGCAGCGTAGGGCAGTTGAACACTGAAGCTTTCTTT. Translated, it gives CASSVGQLNTEAFF.

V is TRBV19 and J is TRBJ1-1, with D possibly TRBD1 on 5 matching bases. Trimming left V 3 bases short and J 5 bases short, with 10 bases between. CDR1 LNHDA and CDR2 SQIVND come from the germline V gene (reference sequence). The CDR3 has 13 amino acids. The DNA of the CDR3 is TGTGCCAGTAGTATGGCCCGGGGGACTGAAGCTTTCTTT. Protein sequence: CASSMARGTEAFF. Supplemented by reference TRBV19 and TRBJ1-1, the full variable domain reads DGGITQSPKYLFRKEGQNVTLSCEQNLNHDAMYWYRQDPGQGLRLIYYSQIVNDFQKGDIAEGYSVSREKKESFPLTVTSAQKNPTAFYLCASSMARGTEAFFGQGTRLTVV.

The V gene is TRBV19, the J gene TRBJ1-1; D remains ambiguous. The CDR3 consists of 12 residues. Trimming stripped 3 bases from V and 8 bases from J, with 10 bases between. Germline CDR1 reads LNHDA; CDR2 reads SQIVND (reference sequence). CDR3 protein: CASSIGLSEAFF. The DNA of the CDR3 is TGTGCCAGTAGTATCGGACTGTCCGAAGCTTTCTTT.

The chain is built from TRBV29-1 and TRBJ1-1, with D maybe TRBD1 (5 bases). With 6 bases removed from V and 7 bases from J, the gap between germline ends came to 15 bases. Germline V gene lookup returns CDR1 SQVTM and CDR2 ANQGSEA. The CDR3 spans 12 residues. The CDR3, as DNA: TGCAGCGTCGGACATCTGGGGGGTGAAGCTTTCTTT. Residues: CSVGHLGGEAFF.

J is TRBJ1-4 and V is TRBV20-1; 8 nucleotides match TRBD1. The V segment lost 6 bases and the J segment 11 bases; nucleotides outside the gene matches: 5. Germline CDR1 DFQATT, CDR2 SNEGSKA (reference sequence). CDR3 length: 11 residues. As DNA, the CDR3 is TGCAGTGCCGGGACAGGAGATAAACTGTTTTTT. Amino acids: CSAGTGDKLFF.

In nucleotides, the CDR3 is TGCGCCAGCAGTGAGACGGCTAACAGTGGGCGGGGCTACGAGCAGTACTTC. Translating gives CASSETANSGRGYEQYF. The chain couples TRBV10-2 to TRBJ2-7; TRBD2 might be the D (6 bases). V gave up 2 bases and J gave up 3 bases, with 20 bases separating them. Germline V lookup: CDR1 WSHSY, CDR2 SAAADI. This CDR3 is 17 amino acids long.

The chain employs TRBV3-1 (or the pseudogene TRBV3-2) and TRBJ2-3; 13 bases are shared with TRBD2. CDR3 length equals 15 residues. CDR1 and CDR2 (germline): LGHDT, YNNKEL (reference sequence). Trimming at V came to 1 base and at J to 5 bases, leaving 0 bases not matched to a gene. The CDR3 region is CASSQGTSGGDTQYF. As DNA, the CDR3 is TGTGCCAGCAGCCAAGGGACTAGCGGGGGAGATACGCAGTATTTT.

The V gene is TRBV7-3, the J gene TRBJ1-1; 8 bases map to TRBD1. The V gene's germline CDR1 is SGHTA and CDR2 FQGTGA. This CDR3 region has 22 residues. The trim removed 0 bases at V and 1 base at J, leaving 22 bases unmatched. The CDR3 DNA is TGTGCCAGCAGCTTAACGTATTATCACAGGGGGGCCCAGGTCAGGCCGAACACTGAAGCTTTCTTT. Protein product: CASSLTYYHRGAQVRPNTEAFF. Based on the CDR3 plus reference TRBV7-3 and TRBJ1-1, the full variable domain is GAGVSQTPSNKVTEKGKYVELRCDPISGHTALYWYRQSLGQGPEFLIYFQGTGAADDSGLPNDRFFAVRPEGSVSTLKIQRTERGDSAVYLCASSLTYYHRGAQVRPNTEAFFGQGTRLTVV.

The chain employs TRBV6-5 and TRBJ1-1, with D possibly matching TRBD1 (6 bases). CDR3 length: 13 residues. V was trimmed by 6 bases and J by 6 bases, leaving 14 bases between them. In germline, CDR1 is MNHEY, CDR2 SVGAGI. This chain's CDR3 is CASSPGTLSEAFF. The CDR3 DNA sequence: TGTGCCAGCAGCCCCGGGACACTCTCTGAAGCTTTCTTT.

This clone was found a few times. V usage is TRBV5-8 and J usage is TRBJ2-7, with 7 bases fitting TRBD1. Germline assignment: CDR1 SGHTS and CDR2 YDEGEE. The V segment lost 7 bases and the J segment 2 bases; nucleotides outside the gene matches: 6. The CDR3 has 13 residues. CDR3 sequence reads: CASGYRGPYEQYF. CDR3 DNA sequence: TGTGCCAGCGGATACAGGGGACCCTACGAGCAGTACTTC.

The chain's CDR3 is CASSPRAGEEKLFF. The CDR3 DNA reads TGTGCCAGCAGCCCTCGGGCAGGGGAGGAAAAACTGTTTTTT. The chain is built from TRBV3-1 (or the pseudogene TRBV3-2) and TRBJ1-4, with D possibly matching TRBD1 (6 bases). The CDR3 totals 14 residues. CDR1 and CDR2 from the germline V gene are LGHDT and YNNKEL (reference sequence). Trimming pared 4 bases from V and 8 bases from J, leaving 14 bases between.

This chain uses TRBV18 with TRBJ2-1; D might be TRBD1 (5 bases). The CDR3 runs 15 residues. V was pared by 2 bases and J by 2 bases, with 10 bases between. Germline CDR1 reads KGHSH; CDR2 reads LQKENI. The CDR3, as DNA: TGTGCCAGCTCACCAACGGCAGGGACCTACAATGAGCAGTTCTTC. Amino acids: CASSPTAGTYNEQFF.

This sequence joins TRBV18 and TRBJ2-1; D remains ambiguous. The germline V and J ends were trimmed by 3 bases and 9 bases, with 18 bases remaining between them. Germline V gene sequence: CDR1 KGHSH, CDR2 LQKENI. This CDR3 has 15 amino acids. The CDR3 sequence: CASSPGSSKKAEQFF. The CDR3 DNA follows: TGTGCCAGCTCACCCGGGTCATCAAAGAAGGCTGAGCAGTTCTTC.

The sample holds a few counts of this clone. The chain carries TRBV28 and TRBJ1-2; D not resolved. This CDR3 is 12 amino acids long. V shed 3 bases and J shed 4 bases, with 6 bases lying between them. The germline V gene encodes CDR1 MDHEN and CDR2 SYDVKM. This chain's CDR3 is CASSFSGYGYTF. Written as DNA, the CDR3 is TGTGCCAGCAGTTTCTCAGGCTATGGCTACACCTTC.

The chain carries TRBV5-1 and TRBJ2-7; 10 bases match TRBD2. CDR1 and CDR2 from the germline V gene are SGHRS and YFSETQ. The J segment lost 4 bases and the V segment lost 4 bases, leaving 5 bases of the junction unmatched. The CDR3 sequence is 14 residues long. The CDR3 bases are TGCGCCAGCAGCCTTAGCGGGGGGCTATACGAGCAGTACTTC. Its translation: CASSLSGGLYEQYF.

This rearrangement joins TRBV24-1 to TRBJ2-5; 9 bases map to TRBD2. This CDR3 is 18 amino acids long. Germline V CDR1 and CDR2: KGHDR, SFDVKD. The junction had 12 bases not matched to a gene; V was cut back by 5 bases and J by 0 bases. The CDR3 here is CATSASLAGPAYQETQYF. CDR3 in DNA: TGTGCCACCAGTGCGTCTCTAGCGGGGCCCGCGTACCAAGAGACCCAGTACTTC.

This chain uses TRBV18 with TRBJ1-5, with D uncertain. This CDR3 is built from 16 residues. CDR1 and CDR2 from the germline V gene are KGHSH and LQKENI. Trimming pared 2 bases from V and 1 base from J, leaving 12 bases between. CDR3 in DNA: TGTGCCAGCTCACCAGATCGGGCGGGGAGCAATCAGCCCCAGCATTTT. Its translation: CASSPDRAGSNQPQHF.

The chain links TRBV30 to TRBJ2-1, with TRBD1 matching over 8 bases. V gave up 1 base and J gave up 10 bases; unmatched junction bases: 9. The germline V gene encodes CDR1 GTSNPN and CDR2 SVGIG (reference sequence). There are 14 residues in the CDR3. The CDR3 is CAWSEQGDPREQFF. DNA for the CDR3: TGTGCCTGGAGTGAACAGGGGGACCCAAGGGAGCAGTTCTTC.